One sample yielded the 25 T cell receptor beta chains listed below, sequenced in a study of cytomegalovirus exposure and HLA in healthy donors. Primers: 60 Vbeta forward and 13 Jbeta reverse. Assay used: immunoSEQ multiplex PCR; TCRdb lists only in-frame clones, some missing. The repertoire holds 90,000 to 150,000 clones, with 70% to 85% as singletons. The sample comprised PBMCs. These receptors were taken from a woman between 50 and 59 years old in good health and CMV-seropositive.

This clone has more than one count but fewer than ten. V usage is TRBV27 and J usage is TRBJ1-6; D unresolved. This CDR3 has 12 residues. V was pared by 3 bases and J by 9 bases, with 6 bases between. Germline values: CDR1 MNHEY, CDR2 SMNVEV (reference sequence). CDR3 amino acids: CASSFFGSPLHF. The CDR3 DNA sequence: TGTGCCAGCAGTTTTTTCGGTTCACCCCTCCACTTT.

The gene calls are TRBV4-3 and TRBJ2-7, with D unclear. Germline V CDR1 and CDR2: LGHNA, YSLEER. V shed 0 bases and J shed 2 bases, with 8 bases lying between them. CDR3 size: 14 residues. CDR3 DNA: TGCGCCAGCAGCCAAGATCCAGGAACCTACGAGCAGTACTTC. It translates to CASSQDPGTYEQYF.

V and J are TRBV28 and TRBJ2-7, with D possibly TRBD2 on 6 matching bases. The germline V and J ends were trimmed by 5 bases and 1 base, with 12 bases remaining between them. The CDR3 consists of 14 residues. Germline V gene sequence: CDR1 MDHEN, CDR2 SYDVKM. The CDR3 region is CASSPGRGSYEQYF. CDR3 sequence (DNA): TGTGCCAGCAGTCCCGGTCGGGGGTCCTACGAGCAGTACTTC.

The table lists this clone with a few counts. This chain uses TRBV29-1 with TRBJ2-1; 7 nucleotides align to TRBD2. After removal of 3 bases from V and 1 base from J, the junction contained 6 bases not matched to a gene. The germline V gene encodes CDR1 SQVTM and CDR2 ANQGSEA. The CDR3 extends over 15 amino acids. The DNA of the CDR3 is TGCAGCGTTGAGTTCCGGGGGGTATCCTACAATGAGCAGTTCTTC. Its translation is CSVEFRGVSYNEQFF.

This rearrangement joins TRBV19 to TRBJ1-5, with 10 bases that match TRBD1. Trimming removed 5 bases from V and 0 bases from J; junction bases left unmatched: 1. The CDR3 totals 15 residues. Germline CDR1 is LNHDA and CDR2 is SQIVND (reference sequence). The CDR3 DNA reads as TGTGCCAGTAGTGGGGACAGGGGTAGCAATCAGCCCCAGCATTTT. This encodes CASSGDRGSNQPQHF.

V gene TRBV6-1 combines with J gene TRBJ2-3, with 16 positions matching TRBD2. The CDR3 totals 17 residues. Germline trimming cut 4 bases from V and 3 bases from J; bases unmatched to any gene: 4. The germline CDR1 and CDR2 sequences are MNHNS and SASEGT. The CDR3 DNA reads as TGTGCCAGCAGTGGGGGACTAGCGGGAGGGCCAACAGATACGCAGTATTTT. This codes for CASSGGLAGGPTDTQYF.

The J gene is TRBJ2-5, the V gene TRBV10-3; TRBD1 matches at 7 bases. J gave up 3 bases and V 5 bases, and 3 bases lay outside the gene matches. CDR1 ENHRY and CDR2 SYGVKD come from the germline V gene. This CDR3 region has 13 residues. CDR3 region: CAISFQGEETQYF. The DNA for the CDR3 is TGTGCCATCAGTTTCCAGGGGGAAGAGACCCAGTACTTC.

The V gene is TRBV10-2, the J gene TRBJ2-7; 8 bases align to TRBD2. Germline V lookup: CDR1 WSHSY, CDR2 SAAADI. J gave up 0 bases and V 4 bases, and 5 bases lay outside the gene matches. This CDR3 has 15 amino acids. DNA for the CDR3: TGCGCCAGCAGTGGGGGGACTAGTCGCTCCTACGAGCAGTACTTC. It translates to CASSGGTSRSYEQYF.

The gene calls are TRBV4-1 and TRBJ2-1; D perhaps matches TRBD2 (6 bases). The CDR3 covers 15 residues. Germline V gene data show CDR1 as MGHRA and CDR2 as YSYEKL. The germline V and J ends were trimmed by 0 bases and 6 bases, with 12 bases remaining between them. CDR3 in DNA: TGCGCCAGCAGCCAAGACGGGCGGGAAAGCAATGAGCAGTTCTTC. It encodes CASSQDGRESNEQFF.

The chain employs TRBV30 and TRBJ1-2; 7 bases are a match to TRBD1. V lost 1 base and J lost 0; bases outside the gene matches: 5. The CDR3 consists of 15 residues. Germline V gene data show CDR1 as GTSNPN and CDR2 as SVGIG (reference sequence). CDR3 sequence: CAWSAGTVANYGYTF. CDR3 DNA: TGTGCCTGGAGTGCCGGGACAGTTGCTAACTATGGCTACACCTTC.

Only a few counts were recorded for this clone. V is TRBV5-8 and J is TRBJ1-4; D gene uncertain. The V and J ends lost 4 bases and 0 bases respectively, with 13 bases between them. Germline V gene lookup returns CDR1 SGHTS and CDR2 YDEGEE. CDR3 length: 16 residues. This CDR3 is CASSQPQKATNEKLFF. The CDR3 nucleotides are TGTGCCAGCAGCCAGCCACAGAAAGCAACTAATGAAAAACTGTTTTTT.

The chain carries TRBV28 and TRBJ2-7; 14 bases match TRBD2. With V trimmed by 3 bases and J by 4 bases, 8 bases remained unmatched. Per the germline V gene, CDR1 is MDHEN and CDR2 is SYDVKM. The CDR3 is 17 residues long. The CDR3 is CASSFPGLAGEGYEQYF. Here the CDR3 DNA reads TGTGCCAGCAGTTTTCCGGGACTAGCGGGAGAGGGGTACGAGCAGTACTTC.

CDR3 region: CASSLGLSEHTEAFF. As DNA, the CDR3 is TGTGCCAGTAGTCTGGGCCTCTCTGAACACACTGAAGCTTTCTTT. The rearrangement joins TRBV19 to TRBJ1-1; no firm D call. CDR3 length: 15 amino acids. From germline, CDR1 is LNHDA and CDR2 SQIVND (reference sequence). V gave up 5 bases and J gave up 3 bases, with 16 bases separating them.

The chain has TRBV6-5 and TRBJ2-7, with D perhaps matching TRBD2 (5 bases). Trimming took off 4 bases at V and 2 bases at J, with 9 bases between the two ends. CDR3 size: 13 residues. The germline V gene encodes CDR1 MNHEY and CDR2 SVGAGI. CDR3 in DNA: TGTGCCAGCAGTTTGACCGGGGCCTACGAGCAGTACTTC. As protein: CASSLTGAYEQYF.

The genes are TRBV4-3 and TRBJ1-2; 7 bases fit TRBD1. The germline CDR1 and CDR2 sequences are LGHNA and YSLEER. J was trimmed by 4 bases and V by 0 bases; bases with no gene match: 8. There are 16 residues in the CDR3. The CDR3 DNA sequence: TGCGCCAGCAGCCAAGATGGGGCGACAGGGATCTATGGCTACACCTTC. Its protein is CASSQDGATGIYGYTF.

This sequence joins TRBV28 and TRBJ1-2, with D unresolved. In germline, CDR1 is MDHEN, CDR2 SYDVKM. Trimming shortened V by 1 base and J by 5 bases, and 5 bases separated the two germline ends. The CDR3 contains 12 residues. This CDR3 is CASSLSQYGYTF. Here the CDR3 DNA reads TGTGCCAGCAGTTTATCACAGTATGGCTACACCTTC.

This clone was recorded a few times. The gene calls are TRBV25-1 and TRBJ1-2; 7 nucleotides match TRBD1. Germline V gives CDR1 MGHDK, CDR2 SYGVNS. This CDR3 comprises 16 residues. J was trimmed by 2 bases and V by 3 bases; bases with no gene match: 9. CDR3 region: CASSDSTGSRNYGYTF. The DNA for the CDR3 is TGTGCCAGCAGTGACTCGACAGGGAGTAGGAACTATGGCTACACCTTC.

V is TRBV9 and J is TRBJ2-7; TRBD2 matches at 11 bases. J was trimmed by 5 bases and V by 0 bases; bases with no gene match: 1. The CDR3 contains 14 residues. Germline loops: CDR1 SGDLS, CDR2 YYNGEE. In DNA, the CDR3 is TGTGCCAGCAGCGTAGAGGGACTAGCGGACGAGCAGTACTTC. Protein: CASSVEGLADEQYF.

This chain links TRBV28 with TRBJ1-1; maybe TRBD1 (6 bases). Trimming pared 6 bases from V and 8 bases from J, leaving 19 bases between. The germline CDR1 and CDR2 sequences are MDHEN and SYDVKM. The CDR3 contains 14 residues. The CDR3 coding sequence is TGTGCCAGCAGCTGGGTAGCAGGGGCGGCCGAAGCTTTCTTT. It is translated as CASSWVAGAAEAFF.

The CDR3 here is CASSPRDYHYEQYF. CDR3 nucleotide sequence: TGTGCCAGCAGCCCGCGGGACTACCACTACGAGCAGTACTTC. V usage is TRBV7-2 and J usage is TRBJ2-7; 7 positions agree with TRBD2. Unmatched junction bases numbered 7, after V lost 5 bases and J lost 3 bases. Germline lookup yields CDR1 SGHTA and CDR2 FQGNSA. There are 14 residues in the CDR3.

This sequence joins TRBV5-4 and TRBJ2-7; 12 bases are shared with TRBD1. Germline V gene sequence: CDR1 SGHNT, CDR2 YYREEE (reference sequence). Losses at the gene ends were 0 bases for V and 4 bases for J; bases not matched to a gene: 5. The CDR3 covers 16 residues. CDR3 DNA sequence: TGTGCCAGCAGCTTGGGGGGACAGGGGGCGCGTTACGAGCAGTACTTC. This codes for CASSLGGQGARYEQYF.

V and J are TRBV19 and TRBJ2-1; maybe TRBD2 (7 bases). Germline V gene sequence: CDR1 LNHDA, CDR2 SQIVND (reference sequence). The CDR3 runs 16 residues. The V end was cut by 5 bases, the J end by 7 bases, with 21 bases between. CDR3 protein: CASSLLDRGGRNEQFF. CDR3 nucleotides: TGTGCCAGTAGTCTGCTTGATAGGGGGGGCAGAAATGAGCAGTTCTTC.

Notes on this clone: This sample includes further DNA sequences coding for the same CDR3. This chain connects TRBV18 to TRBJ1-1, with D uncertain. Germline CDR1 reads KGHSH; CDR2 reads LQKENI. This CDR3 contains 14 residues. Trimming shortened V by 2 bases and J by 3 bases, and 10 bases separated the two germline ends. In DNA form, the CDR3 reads TGTGCCAGCTCACCAGGCGCCGGGGACACTGAAGCTTTCTTT. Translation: CASSPGAGDTEAFF.

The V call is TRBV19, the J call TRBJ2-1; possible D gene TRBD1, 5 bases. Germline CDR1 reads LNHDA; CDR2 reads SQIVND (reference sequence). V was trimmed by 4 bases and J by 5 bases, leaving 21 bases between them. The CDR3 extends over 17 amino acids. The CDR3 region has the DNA TGTGCCAGTAGTACCCCCAGGGATAACACTAATGACAATGAGCAGTTCTTC. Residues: CASSTPRDNTNDNEQFF.

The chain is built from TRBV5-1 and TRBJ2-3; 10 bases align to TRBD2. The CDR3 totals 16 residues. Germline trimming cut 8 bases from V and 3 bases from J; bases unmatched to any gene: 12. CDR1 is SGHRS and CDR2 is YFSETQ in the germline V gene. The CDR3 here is CASTDTSGMSTDTQYF. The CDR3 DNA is TGCGCCAGTACGGATACTAGCGGGATGAGTACAGATACGCAGTATTTT.